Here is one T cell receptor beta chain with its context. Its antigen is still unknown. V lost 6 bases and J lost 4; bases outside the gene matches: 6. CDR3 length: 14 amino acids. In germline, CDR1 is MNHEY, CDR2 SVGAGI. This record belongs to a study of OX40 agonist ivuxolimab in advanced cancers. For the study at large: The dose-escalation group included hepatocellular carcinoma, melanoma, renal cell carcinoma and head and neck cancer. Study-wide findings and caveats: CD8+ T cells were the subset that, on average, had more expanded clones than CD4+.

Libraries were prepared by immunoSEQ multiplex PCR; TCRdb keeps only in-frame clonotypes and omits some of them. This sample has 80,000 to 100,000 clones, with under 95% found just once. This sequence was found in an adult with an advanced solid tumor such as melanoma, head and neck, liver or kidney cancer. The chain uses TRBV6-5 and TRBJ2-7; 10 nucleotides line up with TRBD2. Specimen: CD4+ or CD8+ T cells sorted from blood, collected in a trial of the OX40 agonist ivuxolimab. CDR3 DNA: TGTGCCAGCAGCCCTAGCGGGAGAGGGTACGAGCAGTACTTC. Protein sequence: CASSPSGRGYEQYF.